These 5 T cell receptor beta chains came from one sample sequenced in a study of blood T cell repertoires in COVID-19. Libraries were prepared by immunoSEQ multiplex PCR; TCRdb keeps only in-frame clonotypes and omits some of them. The sample holds fewer than 200,000 clones, roughly 84% seen once. Source material: peripheral blood. These receptors all come from a woman of 80 years or more with active or convalescent COVID-19.

This clone was detected once. The chain carries TRBV7-2 and TRBJ2-5; TRBD1 matches at 9 bases. Trimming cost V 5 bases and J 4 bases; bases outside gene matches: 5. The germline V gene encodes CDR1 SGHTA and CDR2 FQGNSA. The CDR3 has 14 residues. CDR3 coding DNA: TGTGCCAGCAGCGCAACAGGGGGCGGAGAGACCCAGTACTTC. It encodes CASSATGGGETQYF.

The chain joins TRBV7-9 to TRBJ1-4; D perhaps matches TRBD1 (5 bases). The CDR3 length is 16 residues. CDR1 is SEHNR, CDR2 FQNEAQ, per germline (reference sequence). The V end was cut by 1 base, the J end by 1 base, with 10 bases between. The CDR3 nucleotides read TGTGCCAGCAGCTTAGAACAGGCGTTAACTAATGAAAAACTGTTTTTT. Protein sequence: CASSLEQALTNEKLFF.

Comment on this clone: Other DNA sequences from this sample encode an identical CDR3 as well. The genes are TRBV27 and TRBJ2-3, with D perhaps matching TRBD1 (6 bases). Germline V lookup: CDR1 MNHEY, CDR2 SMNVEV (reference sequence). This CDR3 spans 14 amino acids. V shed 6 bases and J shed 1 base, with 11 bases lying between them. DNA for the CDR3: TGTGCCAGCAGCAGGGGTAGCGGCACAGATACGCAGTATTTT. Protein sequence: CASSRGSGTDTQYF.

CDR3 nucleotides: TGTGCCAGCAGCTTAGAATCTTGGGACAGGACCCAGTACTTC. Translating gives CASSLESWDRTQYF. The chain combines TRBV7-9 with TRBJ2-5; 7 bases align to TRBD1. Per the germline V gene, CDR1 is SEHNR and CDR2 is FQNEAQ (reference sequence). Trimming cost V 1 base and J 7 bases; bases outside gene matches: 6. The CDR3 has 14 amino acids.

V gene TRBV6-5 combines with J gene TRBJ2-3; D perhaps matches TRBD1 (6 bases). The germline V and J ends were trimmed by 4 bases and 3 bases, with 14 bases remaining between them. This CDR3 contains 15 residues. Germline CDR1 reads MNHEY; CDR2 reads SVGAGI. In DNA, the CDR3 is TGTGCCAGCAGTTTCACAGGGATGGGAACAGATACGCAGTATTTT. Translating gives CASSFTGMGTDTQYF.